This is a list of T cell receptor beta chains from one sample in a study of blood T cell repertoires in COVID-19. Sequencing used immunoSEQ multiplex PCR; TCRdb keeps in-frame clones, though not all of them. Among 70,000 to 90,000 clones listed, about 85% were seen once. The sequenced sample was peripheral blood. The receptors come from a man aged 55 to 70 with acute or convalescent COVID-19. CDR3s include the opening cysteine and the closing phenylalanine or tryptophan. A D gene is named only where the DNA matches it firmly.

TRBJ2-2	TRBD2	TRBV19	CATKRGANTGELFF
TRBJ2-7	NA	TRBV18	CASSPTSLAYEQYF
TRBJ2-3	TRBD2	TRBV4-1	CASNQERERTSGLLYTDTQYF
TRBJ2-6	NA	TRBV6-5	CASSYQTAGANVLTF
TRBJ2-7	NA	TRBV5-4	CASSAWQGSSYEQYF
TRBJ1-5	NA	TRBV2	CASKGVMGNQPQHF
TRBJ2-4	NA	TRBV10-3	CAIGQPKNIQYF
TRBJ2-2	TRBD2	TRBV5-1	CASTFAGGANTGELFF
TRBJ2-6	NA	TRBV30	CAWRQRGSGANVLTF
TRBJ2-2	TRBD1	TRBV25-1	CASSPTTGTGDAGELFF
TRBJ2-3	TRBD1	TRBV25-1	CASSEFTTGAADTQYF
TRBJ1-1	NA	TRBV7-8	CASSLDGEGGEAFF
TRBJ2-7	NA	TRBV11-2	CASSLNPYEQYF
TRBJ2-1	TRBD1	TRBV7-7	CASSSTGVDNEQFF
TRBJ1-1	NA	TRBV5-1	CASSLSSGSGTEAFF
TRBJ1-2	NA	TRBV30	CAWSAGNNYGYTF
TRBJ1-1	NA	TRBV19	CASKGEAPMNTEAFF
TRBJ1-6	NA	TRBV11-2	CASSLEAASPLHF
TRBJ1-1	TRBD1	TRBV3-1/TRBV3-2	CASRRDRALNTEAFF
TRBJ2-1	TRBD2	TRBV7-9	CASSLTSGKEHEQFF
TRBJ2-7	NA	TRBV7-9	CASSPNSFPASYEQYF
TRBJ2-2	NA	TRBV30	CAWSTGITGELFF
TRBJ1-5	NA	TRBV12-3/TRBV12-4	CASSYSRFQPQHF
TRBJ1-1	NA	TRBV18	CASSLGQNTEAFF
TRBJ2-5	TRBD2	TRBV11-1	CASSLGGTNQETQYF